This T cell receptor beta chain is drawn from a study of blood T cell repertoires in COVID-19. Study in general: PBMCs, B-cell-depleted T cells, or T cells were the source of the cDNA or gDNA that made up the material.

Under the authors' procedure: Scientists estimated how many nucleated cells there were by amplifying reference gene primers. Produced via immunoSEQ multiplex PCR; TCRdb's table is partial and in-frame only. That table supplies the V and J calls and clone size; D and trimming were determined from the DNA. This table holds more than 95,000 clones, 80% to 90% found once. Germline loops: CDR1 SGHRS, CDR2 YFSETQ. The CDR3 sequence is 15 residues long. Losses at the gene ends were 1 base for V and 2 bases for J; bases not matched to a gene: 5. Source material: peripheral blood. The receptor was derived from a man aged 55 to 70 with acute or convalescent COVID-19. The chain recombines TRBV5-1 with TRBJ1-2; 7 nucleotides agree with TRBD1. For the CDR3, the DNA is TGCGCCAGCAGCTTGTCTGGGACAGAGAACTATGGCTACACCTTC. It specifies CASSLSGTENYGYTF.